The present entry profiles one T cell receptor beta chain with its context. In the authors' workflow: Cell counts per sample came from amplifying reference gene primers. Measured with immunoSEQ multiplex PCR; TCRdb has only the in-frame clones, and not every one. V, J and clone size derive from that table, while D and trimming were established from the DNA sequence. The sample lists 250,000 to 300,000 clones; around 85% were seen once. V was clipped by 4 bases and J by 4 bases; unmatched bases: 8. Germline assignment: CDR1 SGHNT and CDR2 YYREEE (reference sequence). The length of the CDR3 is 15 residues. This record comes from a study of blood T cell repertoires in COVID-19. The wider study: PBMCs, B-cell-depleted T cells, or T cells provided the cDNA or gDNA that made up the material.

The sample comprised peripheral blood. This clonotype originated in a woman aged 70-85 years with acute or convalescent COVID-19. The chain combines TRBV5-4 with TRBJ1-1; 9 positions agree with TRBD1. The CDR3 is CASSQRQGVGTEAFF. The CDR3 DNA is TGTGCCAGCAGCCAAAGACAGGGGGTGGGCACTGAAGCTTTCTTT.